The next 11 T cell receptor beta chains were all read from a single sample in a study of blood T cell repertoires in COVID-19. Sequenced by immunoSEQ multiplex PCR; TCRdb stores in-frame clones only, minus some. This table holds around 130,000 clones, approximately 89% found once. The sequenced material came from peripheral blood. These receptors all come from a human donor in a cohort sampled during active COVID-19.

The chain carries TRBV5-1 and TRBJ1-1; D gene unclear. Germline CDR1 is SGHRS and CDR2 is YFSETQ. Deletions cut 4 bases from V and 4 bases from J, with 20 bases between. This CDR3 is 16 amino acids long. In nucleotides, the CDR3 is TGCGCCAGCAGCCCGGGGTGGCCAACCTACTTCACTGAAGCTTTCTTT. It encodes CASSPGWPTYFTEAFF.

This rearrangement joins TRBV7-8 to TRBJ2-1; D possibly corresponds to TRBD1 (5 bases). The V and J ends lost 7 bases and 0 bases respectively, with 10 bases between them. This CDR3 region has 14 residues. In germline, CDR1 is SGHVS, CDR2 FQNEAQ. The CDR3 loop is CASKWGTSYNEQFF. In nucleotides, the CDR3 is TGTGCCAGCAAGTGGGGCACCTCCTACAATGAGCAGTTCTTC.

The CDR3 nucleotides read TGTGCCACCAGTGATTTGGGGACATCTAGCACAGATACGCAGTATTTT. This gives the protein CATSDLGTSSTDTQYF. This chain links TRBV24-1 with TRBJ2-3; D might be TRBD1 (6 bases). Trimming removed 0 bases from V and 0 bases from J, with 9 bases in between. The CDR3 has 16 amino acids. In germline, CDR1 is KGHDR, CDR2 SFDVKD.

The V call is TRBV2, the J call TRBJ1-2; tentative D call: TRBD1 (5 bases). The CDR3 spans 13 residues. Germline loops: CDR1 SNHLY, CDR2 FYNNEI. Trimming took 3 bases from V and 2 from J, leaving 7 bases between them. The CDR3 sequence: CASSEQGNYGYTF. Written as DNA, the CDR3 is TGTGCCAGCAGTGAGCAGGGAAACTATGGCTACACCTTC.

The CDR3 region is CASSFDRALYNEQFF. The CDR3 DNA is TGTGCCAGCAGTTTTGACAGGGCACTATACAATGAGCAGTTCTTC. This chain connects TRBV2 to TRBJ2-1; 7 nucleotides agree with TRBD1. This CDR3 is 15 amino acids long. Looked up from germline, CDR1 is SNHLY and CDR2 is FYNNEI. Trimming at V came to 5 bases and at J to 4 bases, leaving 8 bases not matched to a gene.

The rearrangement joins TRBV7-2 to TRBJ1-5; a possible D gene is TRBD1 (5 bases). V was shortened by 1 base and J by 6 bases, with 13 bases between the two germline ends. The CDR3 loop spans 15 amino acids. Per the germline V gene, CDR1 is SGHTA and CDR2 is FQGNSA. Here the CDR3 reads CASSLDMGRGQPQHF. CDR3 nucleotide sequence: TGTGCCAGCAGCTTAGATATGGGGCGCGGTCAGCCCCAGCATTTT.

Here the CDR3 reads CASSQVGGANYGYTF. The DNA for the CDR3 is TGTGCCAGCAGCCAAGTCGGGGGGGCTAACTATGGCTACACCTTC. The chain carries TRBV14 and TRBJ1-2, with a tentative D call TRBD1 (5 bases). CDR3 length equals 15 residues. Trimming left V 1 base short and J 0 bases short, with 9 bases between. CDR1 SGHDN and CDR2 FVKESK come from the germline V gene. Full variable domain (missing parts from reference TRBV14 and TRBJ1-2): EAGVTQFPSHSVIEKGQTVTLRCDPISGHDNLYWYRRVMGKEIKFLLHFVKESKQDESGMPNNRFLAERTGGTYSTLKVQPAELEDSGVYFCASSQVGGANYGYTFGSGTRLTVV.

The chain joins TRBV10-3 to TRBJ2-5; TRBD2 is a possible D gene (6 bases). CDR1 ENHRY and CDR2 SYGVKD come from the germline V gene. Trimming took 4 bases from V and 7 from J, leaving 19 bases between them. The CDR3 sequence is 15 residues long. The CDR3 spells CAISVLGEDSRTQYF. Written as DNA, the CDR3 is TGTGCCATCAGTGTTTTAGGGGAGGATTCCAGGACCCAGTACTTC.

On this clone: A much larger clone sits a single nucleotide away, making a read error possible. At the DNA level, this CDR3 is encoded by other sequences in the same sample as well. The chain joins TRBV4-3 to TRBJ2-3, with 9 bases identical to TRBD2. The CDR3 extends over 15 amino acids. Unmatched junction bases numbered 5, after V lost 1 base and J lost 6 bases. The germline V gene has CDR1 LGHNA and CDR2 YSLEER. The CDR3 DNA sequence: TGCGCCAGCAGCCAAGGGCGGGGGGGGGCGGATACGCAGTATTTT. Translating it yields CASSQGRGGADTQYF.

J is TRBJ1-4 and V is TRBV6-2 or TRBV6-3, with D perhaps TRBD1 (5 bases). This CDR3 comprises 17 residues. CDR1 and CDR2 from the germline V gene are MNHEY and SVGEGT. V was clipped by 5 bases and J by 6 bases, with 22 bases between them. CDR3 residues: CASSPPRQPFSYEKLFF. The CDR3 region has the DNA TGTGCCAGCAGTCCACCGAGACAGCCCTTTTCTTATGAAAAACTGTTTTTT.

This clone was detected once. V usage is TRBV14 and J usage is TRBJ2-2; possible D gene TRBD1, 6 bases. The CDR3 covers 14 residues. Trimming pared 3 bases from V and 4 bases from J, leaving 9 bases between. Germline assignment: CDR1 SGHDN and CDR2 FVKESK. This chain's CDR3 is CASSQRTATGELFF. CDR3 bases: TGTGCCAGCAGCCAGCGGACAGCCACCGGGGAGCTGTTTTTT.